The T cell receptor beta chain described here comes from a study of a mutant IDH1 vaccine in newly diagnosed glioma (dated by TCRdb to the early 2020s). Background for the entire study: Of the roughly 31 treated patients, approximately 62% were male and approximately 40% were female, and the mean age was around 40 years. Before enrollment, patients had received standard therapy of radiotherapy alone, temozolomide alone, or radiochemotherapy with temozolomide; most received the combination. Six visits were used for peripheral blood collection: V03 (baseline), V05, V07, V10, V12 and V13. Longitudinal TCRB deep sequencing was done for 20 to 25 treated patients, wherever samples were available for exploratory analyses.

The method behind the library was the immunoSEQ multiplex PCR assay. Following the manufacturer's protocol, the hsTCRB Kit was used to amplify rearranged TCR beta chain sequences. TCRB libraries were sequenced on an Illumina MiSeq. The authors' analysis ran thus. Demultiplexing, trimming and gene mapping were performed with the kit vendor's proprietary platform. Here the immuneACCESS table is served through TCRdb, limited to in-frame sequences with V and J called. Missing clones are a known gap in these copies; in checked studies unresolved V genes cover under half, and the rest lacks a known reason. From that table come the V and J calls and clone size; the DNA was used to work out D and trimming. The sample yields over 25,000 clones; approximately 91% were counted once. Over 4% of the sample is taken by the ten largest. This clone was counted only a few times. The target of this receptor is not known. Base quality data are lacking; no much larger clone is found one base away.

Study-wide conclusions, independent of this receptor: Availability determined which PBMC samples were chosen for TCRB deep sequencing. Changes in the top peripheral T cell clonotypes picked up by TCRB sequencing did not appear to be linked to pseudoprogression. Across multiple MHC alleles, vaccine-induced immune responses were seen in nearly 95% of patients. According to the authors, sample limitations meant that analyses of patient blood samples could not be reproduced.

The time point label, read with the paper, signifies: baseline, week 1 (first vaccination visit). In the paper's terms, the treatment or condition label means: pre-vaccination baseline after standard-of-care therapy. Newly diagnosed WHO grade 3 or 4 IDH1-mutant astrocytomas showing loss of nuclear ATRX were present in the donors. The samples were drawn from NOA16, a multicentre, single-arm, open-label phase I trial in Germany that tested a mutant IDH1 peptide vaccine in humans for the first time. For immunogenicity testing, the blood drawn at visit V03 was used as the baseline sample. Genomic DNA for TCRB sequencing was isolated from EDTA blood with the DNeasy Blood and Tissue Kit. Reading the germline V gene (reference sequence) gives CDR1 SEHNR and CDR2 FQNEAQ. The CDR3 measures 14 amino acids from cysteine to phenylalanine. The sequence is cut down to CDR3 DNA, 42 bases in frame from base 1. V is clipped by 6 bases and J by 10 bases, and the sequence between their germline boundaries is 16 bases long.

Source: PBMCs, taken from a glioma patient treated with radiotherapy, temozolomide or both. In this chain, TRBV7-9 is recombined with TRBJ1-6, with TRBD1 perhaps the D gene, on 5 matching bases. This sequence was found in a woman aged 40 to 55 with glioma. The CDR3 loop reads CASSRFTGDSPLHF. The nucleotides read TGTGCCAGCAGTCGGTTCACGGGGGACTCACCCCTCCACTTT.